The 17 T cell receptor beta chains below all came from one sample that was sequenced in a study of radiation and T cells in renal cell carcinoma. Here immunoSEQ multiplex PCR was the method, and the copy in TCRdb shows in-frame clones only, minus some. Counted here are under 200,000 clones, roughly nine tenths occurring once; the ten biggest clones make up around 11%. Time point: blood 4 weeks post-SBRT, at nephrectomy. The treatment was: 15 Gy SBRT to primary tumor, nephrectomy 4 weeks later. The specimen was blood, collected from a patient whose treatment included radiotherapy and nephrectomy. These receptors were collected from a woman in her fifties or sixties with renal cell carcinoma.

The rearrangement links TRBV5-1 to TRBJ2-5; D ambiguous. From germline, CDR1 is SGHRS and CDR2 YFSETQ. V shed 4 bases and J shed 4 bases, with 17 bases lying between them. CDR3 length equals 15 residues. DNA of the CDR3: TGCGCCAGCAGCCTGAGTAGTGGCCCCGCAGAGACCCAGTACTTC. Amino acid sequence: CASSLSSGPAETQYF.

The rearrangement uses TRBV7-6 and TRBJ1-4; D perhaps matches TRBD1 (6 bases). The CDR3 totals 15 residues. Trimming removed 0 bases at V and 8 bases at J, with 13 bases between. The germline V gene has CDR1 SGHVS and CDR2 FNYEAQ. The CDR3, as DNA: TGTGCCAGCAGCTTAGCGCAGGCGAGGGGGGAAAAACTGTTTTTT. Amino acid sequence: CASSLAQARGEKLFF.

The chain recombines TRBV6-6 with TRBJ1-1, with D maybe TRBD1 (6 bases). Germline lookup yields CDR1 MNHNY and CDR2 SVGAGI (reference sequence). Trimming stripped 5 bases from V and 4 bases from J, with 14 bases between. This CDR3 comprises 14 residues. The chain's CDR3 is CASSLQGRGTEAFF. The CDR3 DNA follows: TGTGCCAGCAGTCTACAGGGAAGGGGCACTGAAGCTTTCTTT.

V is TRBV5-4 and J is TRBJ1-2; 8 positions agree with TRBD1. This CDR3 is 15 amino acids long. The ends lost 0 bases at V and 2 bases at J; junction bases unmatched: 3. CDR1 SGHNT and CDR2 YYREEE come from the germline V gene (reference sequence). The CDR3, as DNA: TGTGCCAGCAGCTTGGAGCAGGGGGCAAACTATGGCTACACCTTC. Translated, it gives CASSLEQGANYGYTF.

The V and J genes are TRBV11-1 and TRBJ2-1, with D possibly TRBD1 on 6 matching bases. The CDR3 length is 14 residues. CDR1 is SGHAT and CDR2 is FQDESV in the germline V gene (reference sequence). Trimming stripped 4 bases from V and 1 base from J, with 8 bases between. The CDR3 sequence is CASSSGQSYNEQFF. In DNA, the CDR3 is TGTGCCAGCAGCTCCGGACAGTCCTACAATGAGCAGTTCTTC.

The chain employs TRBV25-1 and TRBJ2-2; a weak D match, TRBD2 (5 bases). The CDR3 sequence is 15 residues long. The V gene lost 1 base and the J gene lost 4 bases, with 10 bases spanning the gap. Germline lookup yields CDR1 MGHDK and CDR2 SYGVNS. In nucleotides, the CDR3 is TGTGCCAGCAGTGAATCCCGAGGGCCCACCGGGGAGCTGTTTTTT. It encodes CASSESRGPTGELFF. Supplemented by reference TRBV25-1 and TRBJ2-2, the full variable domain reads EADIYQTPRYLVIGTGKKITLECSQTMGHDKMYWYQQDPGMELHLIHYSYGVNSTEKGDLSSESTVSRIRTEHFPLTLESARPSHTSQYLCASSESRGPTGELFFGEGSRLTVL.

The CDR3 sequence is CASSQRGRGPGANVLTF. CDR3 coding DNA: TGCGCCAGCAGCCAGCGGGGCAGGGGGCCTGGGGCCAACGTCCTGACTTTC. This chain links TRBV4-3 with TRBJ2-6, with TRBD1 identical over 8 bases. The CDR3 sequence is 17 residues long. Germline lookup yields CDR1 LGHNA and CDR2 YSLEER. With V trimmed by 3 bases and J by 2 bases, 6 bases remained unmatched.

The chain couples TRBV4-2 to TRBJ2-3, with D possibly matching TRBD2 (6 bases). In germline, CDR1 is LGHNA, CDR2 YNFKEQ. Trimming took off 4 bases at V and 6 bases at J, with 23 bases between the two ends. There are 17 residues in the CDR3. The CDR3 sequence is CASSRILRDSGRDTQYF. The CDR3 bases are TGTGCCAGCAGCCGCATTCTCCGGGACTCCGGCCGCGATACGCAGTATTTT.

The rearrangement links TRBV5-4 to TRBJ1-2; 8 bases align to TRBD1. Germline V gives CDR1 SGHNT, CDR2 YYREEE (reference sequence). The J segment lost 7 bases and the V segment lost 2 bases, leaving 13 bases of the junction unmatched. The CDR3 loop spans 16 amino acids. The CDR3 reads CASSLGSRTGRPGYTF. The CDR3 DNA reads TGTGCCAGCAGCTTAGGGTCCCGGACAGGGCGTCCTGGCTACACCTTC.

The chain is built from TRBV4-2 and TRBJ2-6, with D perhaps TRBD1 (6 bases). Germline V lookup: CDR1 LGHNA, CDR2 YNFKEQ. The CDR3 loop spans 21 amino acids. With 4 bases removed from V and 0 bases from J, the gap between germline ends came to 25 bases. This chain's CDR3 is CASSPGQIPITEDSGANVLTF. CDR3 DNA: TGTGCCAGCAGCCCGGGACAAATCCCAATAACAGAGGACTCTGGGGCCAACGTCCTGACTTTC.

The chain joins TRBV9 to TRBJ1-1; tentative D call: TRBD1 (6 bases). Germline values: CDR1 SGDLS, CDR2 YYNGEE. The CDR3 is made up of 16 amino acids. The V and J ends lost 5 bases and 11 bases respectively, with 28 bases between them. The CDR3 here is CASSYRQEPSPMGAFF. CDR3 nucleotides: TGTGCCAGCAGTTACCGACAGGAACCTTCCCCTATGGGGGCTTTCTTT.

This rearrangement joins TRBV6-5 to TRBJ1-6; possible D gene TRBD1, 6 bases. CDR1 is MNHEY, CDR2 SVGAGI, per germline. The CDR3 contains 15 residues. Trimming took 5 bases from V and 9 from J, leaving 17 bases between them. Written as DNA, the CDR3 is TGTGCCAGCAGTCTACAGGCAGGAGGGGGTTCACCCCTCCACTTT. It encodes CASSLQAGGGSPLHF.

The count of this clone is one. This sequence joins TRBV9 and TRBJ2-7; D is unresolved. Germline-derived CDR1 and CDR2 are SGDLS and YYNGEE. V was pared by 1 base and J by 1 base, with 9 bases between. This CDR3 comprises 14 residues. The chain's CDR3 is CASSVTTESYEQYF. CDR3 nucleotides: TGTGCCAGCAGCGTAACTACAGAGTCCTACGAGCAGTACTTC.

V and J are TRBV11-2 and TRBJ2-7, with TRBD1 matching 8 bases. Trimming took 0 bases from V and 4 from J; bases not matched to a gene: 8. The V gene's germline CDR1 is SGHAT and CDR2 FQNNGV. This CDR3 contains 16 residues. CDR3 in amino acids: CASSLDRGTGGYEQYF. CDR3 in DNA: TGTGCCAGCAGCTTAGATCGGGGGACAGGAGGATACGAGCAGTACTTC.

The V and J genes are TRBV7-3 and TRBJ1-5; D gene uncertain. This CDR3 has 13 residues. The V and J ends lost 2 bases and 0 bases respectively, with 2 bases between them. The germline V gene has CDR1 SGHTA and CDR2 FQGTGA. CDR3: CASSLDSNQPQHF. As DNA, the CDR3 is TGTGCCAGCAGCTTAGATAGCAATCAGCCCCAGCATTTT.

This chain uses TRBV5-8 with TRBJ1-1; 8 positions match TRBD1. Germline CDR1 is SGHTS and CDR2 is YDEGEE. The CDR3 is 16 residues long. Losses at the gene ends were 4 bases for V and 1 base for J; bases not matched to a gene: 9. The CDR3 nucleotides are TGTGCCAGCAGCCCAACCTGGGGGACAGGGAACACTGAAGCTTTCTTT. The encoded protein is CASSPTWGTGNTEAFF.

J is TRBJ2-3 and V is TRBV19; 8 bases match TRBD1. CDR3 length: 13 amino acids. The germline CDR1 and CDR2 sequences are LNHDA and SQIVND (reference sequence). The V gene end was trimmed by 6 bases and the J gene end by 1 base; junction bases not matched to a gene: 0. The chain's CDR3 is CASRGQGTDTQYF. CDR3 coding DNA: TGTGCCAGTAGGGGACAGGGCACAGATACGCAGTATTTT.